Below, 12 T cell receptor beta chains from the same sample are listed, as sequenced in a study of beta chain features in type 1 diabetes. Expressed TCRB transcripts were sequenced because the isolated RNA had all been reverse transcribed beforehand. This table comes from immunoSEQ multiplex PCR, and its TCRdb copy is limited to in-frame clones, with some not included. Counted here are some 660,000 clones, over 12% occurring once; the ten biggest clones make up approximately 0.043%. Study-wide results and caveats: Patients with Type 1 diabetes showed moderately but significantly shorter TCRB CDR3s in all four CD4+ subsets.

These receptors lack a known antigen. The sample taken for sequencing was naive CD4+ T cells from blood. Source of these receptors: a man aged 18-30 years with type 1 diabetes.

The chain carries TRBV7-2 and TRBJ2-2; D is unresolved. CDR1 SGHTA and CDR2 FQGNSA come from the germline V gene. The ends were cut back, 3 bases at V and 7 bases at J, with 15 bases in the middle. The CDR3 has 15 amino acids. The CDR3 DNA follows: TGTGCCAGCAGCTTTACGACACGAACGAGCGGGGAGCTGTTTTTT. This encodes CASSFTTRTSGELFF.

This clone showed up just a few times. The chain combines TRBV18 with TRBJ2-1; 11 positions match TRBD2. Germline loops: CDR1 KGHSH, CDR2 LQKENI. This CDR3 region has 17 residues. Germline trimming cut 0 bases from V and 4 bases from J; bases unmatched to any gene: 5. The CDR3 DNA reads as TGTGCCAGCTCACCACCGGTAGGGACTAGCGGATACAATGAGCAGTTCTTC. Translation gives CASSPPVGTSGYNEQFF.

This clone was counted between two and nine times. The chain carries TRBV11-2 and TRBJ2-1; D may be TRBD1 or TRBD2 (5 bases each). Per germline, CDR1 SGHAT and CDR2 FQNNGV. This CDR3 has 15 residues. Trimming removed 5 bases from V and 1 base from J, with 12 bases in between. In DNA form, the CDR3 reads TGTGCCAGCAGCACCCGGGACCTTTCCTACAATGAGCAGTTCTTC. Amino acid sequence: CASSTRDLSYNEQFF.

This chain links TRBV27 with TRBJ1-5; TRBD1 might be the D (6 bases). The CDR3 runs 15 residues. Germline V gene sequence: CDR1 MNHEY, CDR2 SMNVEV (reference sequence). V gave up 8 bases and J gave up 4 bases, with 18 bases separating them. The DNA for the CDR3 is TGTGCCAGCTCCGTAACCGGGACAAATAATCAGCCCCAGCATTTT. Amino acids: CASSVTGTNNQPQHF.

This clone was counted between two and nine times. The CDR3 coding sequence is TGTGCCATCTCCTCGGGACAGGGGGCCTACGAGCAGTACTTC. Translating gives CAISSGQGAYEQYF. The chain recombines TRBV10-3 with TRBJ2-7; 11 bases are a match to TRBD1. This CDR3 is built from 14 residues. V was clipped by 8 bases and J by 2 bases; unmatched bases: 5. Germline CDR1 reads ENHRY; CDR2 reads SYGVKD.

The chain combines TRBV7-9 with TRBJ2-2; 8 nucleotides align to TRBD2. Looked up from germline, CDR1 is SEHNR and CDR2 is FQNEAQ (reference sequence). The CDR3 is made up of 16 amino acids. Trimming took 5 bases from V and 4 from J; bases not matched to a gene: 9. The CDR3 spells CASSLTTSGPTGELFF. The CDR3 coding sequence is TGTGCCAGCAGCCTCACTACTAGCGGCCCCACCGGGGAGCTGTTTTTT. The variable domain in full, completed from reference TRBV7-9 and TRBJ2-2, reads DTGVSQNPRHKITKRGQNVTFRCDPISEHNRLYWYRQTLGQGPEFLTYFQNEAQLEKSRLLSDRFSAERPKGSFSTLEIQRTEQGDSAMYLCASSLTTSGPTGELFFGEGSRLTVL.

This clone was recorded a few times. The chain employs TRBV28 and TRBJ2-5, with 8 bases identical to TRBD2. Trimming cost V 3 bases and J 2 bases; bases outside gene matches: 8. The V gene's germline CDR1 is MDHEN and CDR2 SYDVKM. The length of the CDR3 is 16 residues. The CDR3 DNA follows: TGTGCCAGCAGTTTGGTAGGAGGCGGGGGGCAAGAGACCCAGTACTTC. The encoded protein is CASSLVGGGGQETQYF.

The chain has TRBV7-9 and TRBJ1-4; D gene uncertain. This CDR3 is 14 amino acids long. Germline CDR1 SEHNR, CDR2 FQNEAQ (reference sequence). With 1 base removed from V and 7 bases from J, the gap between germline ends came to 10 bases. Here the CDR3 reads CASSLVSAGEKLFF. In nucleotides, the CDR3 is TGTGCCAGCAGCTTAGTGTCGGCCGGTGAAAAACTGTTTTTT. The variable domain in full, with the rest retrieved from reference TRBV7-9 and TRBJ1-4, is DTGVSQNPRHKITKRGQNVTFRCDPISEHNRLYWYRQTLGQGPEFLTYFQNEAQLEKSRLLSDRFSAERPKGSFSTLEIQRTEQGDSAMYLCASSLVSAGEKLFFGSGTQLSVL.

This clone occurred a few times. The chain uses TRBV5-6 and TRBJ1-3, with a tentative D call TRBD1 (6 bases). Trimming removed 0 bases at V and 2 bases at J, with 9 bases between. Germline CDR1 and CDR2: SGHDT and YYEEEE. The CDR3 consists of 15 residues. CDR3 nucleotide sequence: TGTGCCAGCAGCTTGGGCCGACAGGCTGGAAACACCATATATTTT. It translates to CASSLGRQAGNTIYF.

This clone was seen a few times. Other DNA sequences in this sample translate to the same CDR3. V gene TRBV28 combines with J gene TRBJ2-7; D not certain. The CDR3 is 12 residues long. The ends were cut back, 2 bases at V and 2 bases at J, with 4 bases in the middle. Germline CDR1 and CDR2: MDHEN and SYDVKM. In nucleotides, the CDR3 is TGTGCCAGCAGTTTAATTGCCTACGAGCAGTACTTC. This encodes CASSLIAYEQYF.

This clone came up a few times. The V call is TRBV5-1, the J call TRBJ2-1, with D unresolved. Trimming removed 3 bases at V and 6 bases at J, with 7 bases between. The germline gives CDR1 SGHRS, CDR2 YFSETQ. The CDR3 is 12 amino acids. CDR3 DNA: TGCGCCAGCAGCTATACAATCAATGAGCAGTTCTTC. As protein: CASSYTINEQFF. Together with reference TRBV5-1 and TRBJ2-1, the CDR3 gives the full variable domain: KAGVTQTPRYLIKTRGQQVTLSCSPISGHRSVSWYQQTPGQGLQFLFEYFSETQRNKGNFPGRFSGRQFSNSRSEMNVSTLELGDSALYLCASSYTINEQFFGPGTRLTVL.

The chain combines TRBV19 with TRBJ1-2; possibly TRBD1 for D (5 bases). V lost 7 bases and J lost 1, with 22 bases in between. The CDR3 totals 17 residues. Germline-derived CDR1 and CDR2 are LNHDA and SQIVND (reference sequence). CDR3 region: CASTLSGAGQNNYGYTF. CDR3 nucleotides: TGTGCCAGTACCCTAAGCGGGGCAGGACAAAATAACTATGGCTACACCTTC.